This paragraph covers one T cell receptor beta chain sequence. This record comes from a study of radiotherapy plus CTLA-4 blockade in lung cancer. Unmatched junction bases numbered 3, after V lost 6 bases and J lost 2 bases. In germline, CDR1 is MNHNY, CDR2 SVGAGI (reference sequence). The CDR3 has 14 residues. Assay used: immunoSEQ multiplex PCR; TCRdb lists only in-frame clones, some missing. The sample shows 60,000 to 70,000 clones, 70% to 80% of them seen only once. The chain has TRBV6-6 and TRBJ1-2; 10 nucleotides line up with TRBD1. This material consisted of peripheral blood, taken from a patient treated with radiotherapy plus ipilimumab. This sequence originates from a human donor with non-small cell lung cancer who had a complete response to radiotherapy plus ipilimumab. CDR3 protein: CASRQGQGNYGYTF. The CDR3 DNA sequence: TGTGCCAGCAGACAGGGACAGGGGAACTATGGCTACACCTTC.